This T cell receptor beta chain was sequenced for a study of T cell responses to AZD1222 COVID-19 vaccine. CDR1 and CDR2 from the germline V gene are SGHTA and FQGNSA. This CDR3 comprises 15 residues. The trim removed 5 bases at V and 4 bases at J, leaving 9 bases unmatched. Study-level findings and limits: Repertoire collection took place solely once the T cell response had peaked. Per reports, nearly half of all spike-specific TCRs target regions that are unmutated in variants. Donors, mostly white British, included more females; clonal diversity was possibly underestimated.

A remark on this clone: Its antigen is unknown.

Sequenced by immunoSEQ multiplex PCR; TCRdb stores in-frame clones only, minus some. The data contain some 110,000 clones, roughly 90% of them singletons. The sequencing here drew on peripheral blood, taken on day 0 of AZD1222 vaccination. V gene TRBV7-2 combines with J gene TRBJ1-2, with TRBD1 identical over 8 bases. The sequence was obtained from an adult in good health. The CDR3 DNA is TGTGCCAGCAGCGTCCACTGGACAGGGAGCTATGGCTACACCTTC. This sequence encodes CASSVHWTGSYGYTF.